This is a list of T cell receptor beta chains from one sample in a study of early T cells in non-severe SARS-CoV-2 infection. TCRdb reanalysed the 5' RACE reads using MiXCR and keeps one entry per CDR3 protein. The sample has over 85,000 distinct CDR3 sequences; roughly 15% are singletons. Sample: whole blood. Source of these receptors: an adult who was a healthcare worker with PCR-confirmed SARS-CoV-2 infection or an uninfected control (not recorded which). CDR3s include the opening cysteine and the closing phenylalanine or tryptophan. D genes are given only for firm matches. Clone sizes are given selectively: once, few, many, or a class where the clone is expanded.

j_call v_call d_call clone_size cdr3_length cdr3_aa cdr3_nt
TRBJ1-2 TRBV28 . few 14 CASSLSGGAGGYTF TGTGCCAGCAGTTTATCGGGGGGCGCCGGGGGCTACACCTTC
TRBJ2-7 TRBV10-2 . . 12 CASSDLTYEQYF TGCGCCAGCAGTGACTTGACTTACGAGCAGTACTTC
TRBJ2-7 TRBV6-6 TRBD2 . 16 CASSYGRREKVAEQYF TGTGCCAGCAGTTACGGGAGGCGGGAGAAGGTTGCCGAGCAGTACTTC
TRBJ1-2 TRBV5-1 . few 17 CASSLAPLHGTNYGYTF TGCGCCAGCAGCTTGGCCCCTTTACACGGGACTAACTATGGCTACACCTTC
TRBJ2-5 TRBV4-3 TRBD2 . 15 CASSQATSGEETQYF TGCGCCAGCAGCCAAGCCACTAGCGGGGAAGAGACCCAGTACTTC
TRBJ2-3 TRBV6-5 . few 14 CASGTGHSTDTQYF TGTGCCTCGGGGACGGGACACAGCACAGATACGCAGTATTTT
TRBJ2-1 TRBV5-1 TRBD1 few 15 CASSFGTGGYNEQFF TGCGCCAGCAGCTTCGGGACAGGGGGCTACAATGAGCAGTTCTTC
TRBJ1-6 TRBV7-8 TRBD1 many 13 CASSPRQGSPLHF TGTGCCAGCAGCCCGAGACAGGGATCACCCCTCCACTTT
TRBJ2-3 TRBV7-2 . once 11 CASSQGHTQYF TGTGCCAGCAGCCAGGGGCATACGCAGTATTTT
TRBJ1-2 TRBV3-1 . . 15 CASSQGRPENYGYTF TGTGCCAGCAGCCAAGGTCGACCCGAAAACTATGGCTACACCTTC
TRBJ2-1 TRBV29-1 . many 17 CSVATDAGPTPYNEQFF TGCAGCGTTGCCACCGACGCCGGGCCCACACCCTACAATGAGCAGTTCTTC
TRBJ1-5 TRBV28 . few 15 CASSLRTVISQPQHF TGTGCCAGCAGTTTAAGGACAGTTATTAGTCAGCCCCAGCATTTT
TRBJ2-7 TRBV19 . few 15 CASSRSGLDSYEQYF TGTGCCAGTAGTAGGAGTGGGCTAGATTCCTACGAGCAGTACTTC
TRBJ2-7 TRBV11-2 TRBD1 . 17 CASSLHPGTGGLYEQYF TGTGCCAGCAGCTTACATCCCGGGACAGGGGGCTTGTACGAGCAGTACTTC
TRBJ2-7 TRBV29-1 . few 14 CSVEDGQGSGEQYF TGCAGCGTTGAAGATGGTCAGGGCTCGGGCGAGCAGTACTTC
TRBJ2-1 TRBV29-1 TRBD2 many 14 CSVEPSGTYNEQFF TGCAGCGTTGAACCTAGCGGCACCTACAATGAGCAGTTCTTC
TRBJ1-2 TRBV29-1 TRBD1 few 13 CSADRENLYGYTF TGCAGCGCCGACAGGGAAAATCTCTATGGCTACACCTTC
TRBJ2-7 TRBV5-1 . many 14 CASSLAIGGDEQYF TGCGCCAGCAGCTTGGCCATCGGGGGAGACGAGCAGTACTTC
TRBJ1-6 TRBV5-1 . . 18 CASSLAAQGTRDGSPLHF TGCGCCAGCAGCTTGGCTGCACAGGGTACCCGCGACGGTTCACCCCTCCACTTT
TRBJ1-1 TRBV14 TRBD1 . 13 CASSRRAGGEAFF TGTGCCAGCAGTCGGCGGGCAGGGGGAGAAGCTTTCTTT
TRBJ2-1 TRBV6-2/TRBV6-3 . few 17 CASSYSPADLEYNEQFF TGTGCCAGCAGTTACTCCCCTGCGGACTTAGAGTACAATGAGCAGTTCTTC
TRBJ2-1 TRBV6-2/TRBV6-3 . . 13 CASSYSLRQGQFF TGTGCCAGCAGTTACTCGTTACGGCAGGGGCAGTTCTTC
TRBJ1-3 TRBV20-1 . few 13 CSARDGFENTIYF TGCAGTGCTAGAGATGGGTTTGAAAACACCATATATTTT
TRBJ2-4 TRBV11-2 . many 14 CASSGLLAKNIQYF TGTGCCAGCAGCGGGCTGCTAGCCAAAAACATTCAGTACTTC
TRBJ2-7 TRBV6-5 TRBD2 . 18 CASSSKGKGLAGASEQYF TGTGCCAGCAGTTCTAAGGGCAAAGGACTAGCGGGAGCCAGCGAGCAGTACTTC
TRBJ2-5 TRBV12-3/TRBV12-4 . few 13 CASSLRSGGTQYF TGTGCCAGCAGTTTAAGGAGCGGAGGGACCCAGTACTTC
TRBJ2-1 TRBV29-1 TRBD2 few 16 CSAPRVAGGRYNEQFF TGCAGCGCTCCGAGAGTAGCGGGAGGGAGATACAATGAGCAGTTCTTC
TRBJ1-2 TRBV12-3/TRBV12-4 . few 14 CASREGGQAYGYTF TGTGCCAGCAGGGAAGGGGGGCAGGCGTATGGCTACACCTTC
TRBJ2-7 TRBV20-1 TRBD1 . 13 CSVRLGQGNEQYF TGCAGTGTTCGGCTAGGACAGGGGAACGAGCAGTACTTC
TRBJ2-5 TRBV6-5 . few 14 CASSPPAGLETQYF TGTGCCAGCAGTCCCCCGGCAGGGCTAGAGACCCAGTACTTC
TRBJ2-5 TRBV29-1 . once 15 CSVPGRDATQETQYF TGCAGCGTTCCCGGTCGAGACGCAACCCAAGAGACCCAGTACTTC
TRBJ2-7 TRBV2 . many 14 CASNEFRDADEQYF TGTGCCAGCAATGAGTTCAGGGACGCCGACGAGCAGTACTTC
TRBJ1-2 TRBV11-2 . . 17 CASSLVTSITGGYGYTF TGTGCCAGCAGCTTAGTGACCTCAATAACCGGGGGCTATGGCTACACCTTC
TRBJ1-2 TRBV7-9 TRBD1 . 14 CASNLGQGDYGYTF TGTGCCAGCAACCTGGGACAGGGTGACTATGGCTACACCTTC
TRBJ1-6 TRBV18 . . 16 CASSPFREAYNSPLHF TGTGCCAGCTCACCATTCAGGGAAGCCTATAATTCACCCCTCCACTTT
TRBJ1-2 TRBV24-1 . . 14 CATSHPDLAYGYTF TGTGCCACCAGTCATCCGGACCTAGCATATGGCTACACCTTC
TRBJ1-5 TRBV7-9 . few 14 CASSSSAVHQPQHF TGTGCCAGCAGCTCCTCGGCAGTCCATCAGCCCCAGCATTTT
TRBJ1-1 TRBV29-1 TRBD1 . 11 CSVGTGPEAFF TGCAGCGTCGGGACAGGGCCTGAAGCTTTCTTT
TRBJ1-1 TRBV21-1 . many 13 CASSKMKGPVAFF TGTGCCAGCAGCAAAATGAAGGGTCCTGTAGCTTTCTTT
TRBJ1-5 TRBV5-8 . few 16 CASSLRRQDPNQPQHF TGTGCCAGCAGCTTGAGGAGACAAGACCCCAATCAGCCCCAGCATTTT
TRBJ2-7 TRBV12-5 . . 13 CASGPDQAYEQYF TGTGCTAGTGGTCCGGATCAGGCCTACGAGCAGTACTTC
TRBJ2-1 TRBV6-4 . . 14 CASSDSGTNNEQFF TGTGCCAGCAGTGACTCGGGCACTAACAATGAGCAGTTCTTC
TRBJ2-1 TRBV7-2 . . 13 CASSYRGYNEQFF TGTGCCAGCAGTTACCGGGGGTACAATGAGCAGTTCTTC
TRBJ1-1 TRBV20-1 TRBD1 few 14 CSAGQGSVSTEAFF TGCAGTGCCGGACAGGGGTCGGTTAGCACTGAAGCTTTCTTT
TRBJ1-5 TRBV12-3/TRBV12-4 . few 15 CASSLGDRSNQPQHF TGTGCCAGCAGTTTAGGAGACCGAAGCAATCAGCCCCAGCATTTT
TRBJ1-1 TRBV7-9 . once 14 CASSTNQGLTEAFF TGTGCCAGCAGCACAAATCAGGGTTTAACTGAAGCTTTCTTT